These 29 T cell receptor beta chains were sequenced from one sample in a study of immune characterization of retroperitoneal liposarcoma. In TCRdb, the PCR reads were re-called with MiXCR into one record per CDR3 protein. The sample lists about 19,000 distinct CDR3 sequences; approximately 40% were seen once. The sequenced sample was blood. These receptors all stem from a male donor with retroperitoneal liposarcoma.

The V gene is TRBV6-4, the J gene TRBJ2-3, with 10 bases lining up with TRBD1. Unmatched junction bases numbered 0, after V lost 2 bases and J lost 4 bases. CDR3 length equals 14 residues. Germline CDR1 is MRHNA and CDR2 is SNTAGT. CDR3 in amino acids: CASSDGQGADTQYF. In DNA form, the CDR3 reads TGTGCCAGCAGTGACGGACAGGGGGCAGATACGCAGTATTTT.

The chain carries TRBV6-1 and TRBJ2-1; the match to TRBD1 covers 12 bases. The closer fit of TRBJ2-7 to the DNA end suggests the J call may be wrong. The CDR3 consists of 19 residues. CDR1 MNHNS and CDR2 SASEGT come from the germline V gene. CDR3 nucleotides: TGTGCCAGCAGTACCTTCGGGACAGGGGGCGGCGTGGGCCTCTACGAGCAGTACTTC. Its translation is CASSTFGTGGGVGLYEQYF.

This clonotype showed up just a few times. This chain joins TRBV12-3 or TRBV12-4 and TRBJ1-1; D might be TRBD1 (6 bases). Trimming shortened V by 2 bases and J by 5 bases, and 12 bases separated the two germline ends. CDR3 size: 14 residues. CDR3 nucleotides: TGTGCCAGCAGTTTAAAGGTAGGGGGGACTGAAGCTTTCTTT. This gives the protein CASSLKVGGTEAFF.

This clonotype is categorized as medium-sized. The V call is TRBV7-8, the J call TRBJ2-4; D is possibly TRBD1 or TRBD2 (5 bases each). Near its end, the DNA agrees better with TRBJ2-7, so the J call may be wrong. CDR1 SGHVS and CDR2 FQNEAQ come from the germline V gene. CDR3 length equals 12 residues. The CDR3: CASSLVRGEQYF. The CDR3 nucleotides read TGTGCCAGCAGCTTAGTGAGGGGCGAGCAGTACTTC.

The genes are TRBV6-1 and TRBJ2-1; D not resolved. V shed 2 bases and J shed 13 bases, with 21 bases lying between them. This CDR3 contains 15 residues. CDR1 MNHNS and CDR2 SASEGT come from the germline V gene. The DNA of the CDR3 is TGTGCCAGCAGTGAAAGTCGGAGAGCCAAAAACATTCAGTTCTTC. Protein: CASSESRRAKNIQFF.

This clonotype was recorded many times. This chain connects TRBV7-3 to TRBJ2-4, with 8 bases lining up with TRBD2. The length of the CDR3 is 15 residues. V was pared by 4 bases and J by 8 bases, with 10 bases of the junction left unmatched. Germline V gene sequence: CDR1 SGHTA, CDR2 FQGTGA. This CDR3 is CASSSVGGLGDIQYF. The CDR3 coding sequence is TGTGCCAGCAGCTCAGTTGGGGGACTAGGGGACATTCAGTACTTC.

This chain's CDR3 is CASSQLADTQYF. The CDR3 bases are TGTGCCAGCAGCCAACTAGCCGATACGCAGTATTTT. The genes are TRBV4-2 and TRBJ2-3, with D maybe TRBD2 (5 bases). V was clipped by 2 bases and J by 6 bases, with 6 bases between them. The CDR3 has 12 amino acids. From germline, CDR1 is LGHNA and CDR2 YNFKEQ.

This sequence joins TRBV7-9 and TRBJ2-4; either TRBD1 or TRBD2 may supply D (5 bases each). CDR3 length: 16 amino acids. Trimming removed 5 bases from V and 13 bases from J, with 27 bases in between. CDR1 is SEHNR and CDR2 is FQNEAQ in the germline V gene (reference sequence). This CDR3 is CASSQDAGDPYNEQYF. CDR3 in DNA: TGTGCCAGCAGCCAAGATGCTGGGGACCCCTACAATGAGCAGTACTTC.

The chain has TRBV6-1 and TRBJ2-3; D gene unclear. This CDR3 has 13 residues. V was trimmed by 10 bases and J by 6 bases, leaving 17 bases between them. Per germline, CDR1 MNHNS and CDR2 SASEGT. CDR3: CATGESFGDTQYF. The CDR3, as DNA: TGTGCCACCGGTGAGAGCTTCGGCGATACGCAGTATTTT.

V and J are TRBV27 and TRBJ2-2; D gene ambiguous. Germline V gives CDR1 MNHEY, CDR2 SMNVEV (reference sequence). Trimming removed 0 bases from V and 7 bases from J, with 12 bases in between. The CDR3 consists of 15 residues. The CDR3 DNA follows: TGTGCCAGCAGTTTATCGAATTCGCGCGGCGGGGAGCTGTTTTTT. This codes for CASSLSNSRGGELFF.

This chain connects TRBV11-3 to TRBJ2-7; 11 bases line up with TRBD2. Losses at the gene ends were 0 bases for V and 0 bases for J; bases not matched to a gene: 1. The CDR3 loop spans 16 amino acids. From germline, CDR1 is SGHNT and CDR2 YENEEA. The CDR3 is CASSLDGTSGSYEQYF. For the CDR3, the DNA is TGTGCCAGCAGCTTAGATGGGACTAGCGGCTCCTACGAGCAGTACTTC. The whole variable domain, remainder taken from reference TRBV11-3 and TRBJ2-7, is EAGVVQSPRYKIIEKKQPVAFWCNPISGHNTLYWYLQNLGQGPELLIRYENEEAVDDSQLPKDRFSAERLKGVDSTLKIQPAELGDSAVYLCASSLDGTSGSYEQYFGPGTRLTVT.

This clonotype was observed at least ten times. This chain links TRBV12-3 or TRBV12-4 with TRBJ2-1, with TRBD1 matching over 8 bases. The J call may not be correct, given that the DNA end is closer to TRBJ2-7. The CDR3 sequence is 17 residues long. The DNA of the CDR3 is TGTGCCAGCAGACTGAGAAGGAGGACAGGGACCTACAATGAGCAGTACTTC. It is translated as CASRLRRRTGTYNEQYF.

At least ten counts were recorded for this clonotype. This sequence joins TRBV7-2 and TRBJ2-5; D is uncertain. Near its end, the DNA agrees better with TRBJ2-7, so the J call may be wrong. The CDR3 length is 15 residues. Germline CDR1 and CDR2: SGHTA and FQGNSA. The CDR3 protein is CASSPSGSGFYEQYF. CDR3 sequence (DNA): TGTGCCAGCAGCCCCAGTGGGTCAGGATTCTACGAGCAGTACTTC.

This clonotype was seen ten or more times. The chain links TRBV7-3 to TRBJ2-2; no reliable D call. The CDR3 totals 15 residues. Trimming shortened V by 3 bases and J by 0 bases, and 8 bases separated the two germline ends. Looked up from germline, CDR1 is SGHTA and CDR2 is FQGTGA. The DNA of the CDR3 is TGTGCCAGCAGCTTGGCGCGGACGAACACCGGGGAGCTGTTTTTT. Translated: CASSLARTNTGELFF.

The chain combines TRBV12-3 or TRBV12-4 with TRBJ2-4; D remains unclear. The CDR3 contains 14 residues. Trimming removed 0 bases from V and 8 bases from J, with 11 bases in between. The CDR3 sequence is CASSLAQHEDIQYF. The CDR3 coding sequence is TGTGCCAGCAGTTTAGCGCAACATGAAGACATTCAGTACTTC.

This clonotype is labeled as large. The chain combines TRBV7-2 with TRBJ2-7; unclear D gene. CDR3 length: 14 residues. V lost 0 bases and J lost 1, with 7 bases in between. The germline CDR1 and CDR2 sequences are SGHTA and FQGNSA. For the CDR3, the DNA is TGTGCCAGCAGCTTAGCGAGAGCGTCCTACGAGCAGTACTTC. Encoded protein: CASSLARASYEQYF.

The chain has TRBV27 and TRBJ2-1; D ambiguous. The end of the DNA is better explained by TRBJ2-7, so the J call may be wrong. CDR3 length: 13 residues. Germline CDR1 and CDR2: MNHEY and SMNVEV (reference sequence). The CDR3 spells CASSPPSPYEQYF. CDR3 bases: TGTGCCAGCAGCCCCCCCAGTCCCTACGAGCAGTACTTC.

This clonotype was recorded at least ten times. At one boundary the junction diverges from the germline segment, which might be a read error. This chain links TRBV7-6 with TRBJ2-5; 10 nucleotides match TRBD2. CDR3 length: 16 amino acids. CDR1 is SGHVS, CDR2 FNYEAQ, per germline. The CDR3 region is CASSPLGLAGEETQYF. CDR3 DNA sequence: TGTGCTAGCAGCCCCCTCGGGCTAGCGGGAGAAGAGACCCAGTACTTC.

This clonotype was seen at least ten times. The chain recombines TRBV6-1 with TRBJ2-1; 8 bases are shared with TRBD2. V lost 5 bases to trimming and J lost 0 bases; unmatched junction nucleotides: 3. Germline values: CDR1 MNHNS, CDR2 SASEGT. CDR3 length: 15 residues. CDR3 region: CASSRGGSSYNEQFF. In DNA, the CDR3 is TGTGCCAGCAGTCGCGGGGGGAGCTCCTACAATGAGCAGTTCTTC.

There are a few counts of this clonotype. The chain links TRBV27 to TRBJ2-3; the match to TRBD2 covers 9 bases. The CDR3 is 16 amino acids. Germline V gives CDR1 MNHEY, CDR2 SMNVEV (reference sequence). V was pared by 5 bases and J by 6 bases, with 12 bases of the junction left unmatched. The DNA of the CDR3 is TGTGCCAGCAGTCAAGAGGCGGGGGGGTTGTTGGATACGCAGTATTTT. Its protein is CASSQEAGGLLDTQYF.

A single count supports this clonotype. The V and J genes are TRBV6-4 and TRBJ1-5; maybe TRBD1 (5 bases). CDR1 and CDR2 from the germline V gene are MRHNA and SNTAGT. Between the trimmed V and J ends, which lost 8 bases and 6 bases, there was a span of 17 bases. This CDR3 has 14 amino acids. CDR3: CASGSQGSAQPQHF. CDR3 in DNA: TGTGCCAGCGGATCGCAGGGTTCCGCTCAGCCCCAGCATTTT.

A word on this clonotype: The junction shows a germline mismatch at one end, possibly a read error. The rearrangement uses TRBV18 and TRBJ1-1, with unresolved D. The germline CDR1 and CDR2 sequences are KGHSH and LQKENI. This CDR3 has 12 amino acids. CDR3 region: CASSRRNTEDFF. CDR3 nucleotides: TGTGCCAGCTCACGGCGGAACACTGAAGATTTCTTT.

Details on this clonotype: A read error may account for a junction end that differs from germline. V gene TRBV4-1 combines with J gene TRBJ1-4; D remains unclear. Germline CDR1 reads MGHRA; CDR2 reads YSYEKL. CDR3 length: 15 residues. In DNA, the CDR3 is TGTGCCAGCAGCCCCAGGACCCCGCTTGGTGAAGAACTGTTTTTT. Translation: CASSPRTPLGEELFF.

In this sample, this clonotype is medium-sized (0.01 to 0.1%). This chain links TRBV6-1 with TRBJ2-1; D call uncertain. Trimming left V 6 bases short and J 4 bases short, with 10 bases between. Germline CDR1 reads MNHNS; CDR2 reads SASEGT. The CDR3 extends over 13 amino acids. The DNA for the CDR3 is TGTGCCAGCAGAGTACATGGATACAATGAGCAGTTCTTC. It specifies CASRVHGYNEQFF.

On this clonotype itself: At one end the junction does not follow the germline gene, possibly because of a read error. CDR3 DNA sequence: TGTGCCAGCATCAGGGGGGGGGGCACAGATACGCAGGATTTT. Translating it yields CASIRGGGTDTQDF. The chain links TRBV6-6 to TRBJ2-3; D may be TRBD1 or TRBD2 (7 bases each). The CDR3 length is 14 residues. CDR1 and CDR2 (germline): MNHNY, SVGAGI (reference sequence).

The chain uses TRBV6-1 and TRBJ2-3; unclear D gene. Per the germline V gene, CDR1 is MNHNS and CDR2 is SASEGT. The CDR3 is 13 amino acids. Between the trimmed V and J ends, which lost 5 bases and 0 bases, there was a span of 6 bases. This CDR3 is CASSLSSTDTQYF. The CDR3 DNA reads as TGTGCCAGCAGTCTATCTAGCACAGATACGCAGTATTTT.

V is TRBV6-1 and J is TRBJ2-3, with a weak D call TRBD2 (5 bases). CDR1 is MNHNS, CDR2 SASEGT, per germline. The CDR3 contains 14 residues. The V end lost 0 bases, the J end lost 1 base, and 5 bases lay between the germline ends. In nucleotides, the CDR3 is TGTGCCAGCAGTGAAGCTAGCGGCACAGATACGCAGTATTTT. As protein: CASSEASGTDTQYF.

CDR3 region: CASRPGQGTGEQYF. The CDR3 coding sequence is TGTGCCAGCAGGCCGGGACAGGGGACTGGCGAGCAGTACTTC. The chain recombines TRBV6-5 with TRBJ2-5; TRBD1 aligns across 10 bases. Judging by the DNA end, TRBJ2-7 fits better; the J call may be wrong. CDR3 length: 14 amino acids. The V gene's germline CDR1 is MNHEY and CDR2 SVGAGI.

The chain couples TRBV6-1 to TRBJ1-1; the D gene is possibly TRBD1 (5 bases). Germline CDR1 reads MNHNS; CDR2 reads SASEGT. The CDR3 length is 11 residues. V shed 7 bases and J shed 7 bases, with 10 bases lying between them. CDR3 nucleotide sequence: TGTGCCAGCAAGACAGCCATTGAAGCTTTCTTT. It codes for CASKTAIEAFF.